The next 15 T cell receptor beta chains were all read from a single sample in a study of blood T cell repertoires in COVID-19. The assay was immunoSEQ multiplex PCR, and TCRdb's table has in-frame clones only and misses some. The repertoire holds some 200,000 clones, with 80% to 90% as singletons. The sample comprised peripheral blood. The receptors were gathered from a man younger than 35 with active or convalescent COVID-19.

This clone was seen more than once but under ten times. The chain uses TRBV10-3 and TRBJ1-5; 7 bases are a match to TRBD1. The CDR3 is 15 residues long. V trimming: 6 bases; J trimming: 6 bases; junction bases outside the gene matches: 11. Germline CDR1 reads ENHRY; CDR2 reads SYGVKD. In DNA form, the CDR3 reads TGTGCCATCAGCTCAGGGGGAGAAGGGATTCAGCCCCAGCATTTT. Translated, it gives CAISSGGEGIQPQHF.

The CDR3 reads CSVARESVNTEAFF. The CDR3 region has the DNA TGCAGCGTTGCCCGAGAGAGTGTGAACACTGAAGCTTTCTTT. The rearrangement joins TRBV29-1 to TRBJ1-1, with no clear D. CDR3 size: 14 residues. Looked up from germline, CDR1 is SQVTM and CDR2 is ANQGSEA. Deletions cut 4 bases from V and 0 bases from J, with 12 bases between.

The chain couples TRBV6-5 to TRBJ1-2; D uncertain. V dropped 5 bases and J dropped 4 bases, with 14 bases sitting between them. There are 14 residues in the CDR3. Germline V gives CDR1 MNHEY, CDR2 SVGAGI. The CDR3 DNA sequence: TGTGCCAGCAGTACACAACCCTCCATCTATGGCTACACCTTC. Protein product: CASSTQPSIYGYTF.

The chain recombines TRBV6-5 with TRBJ1-2, with D possibly matching TRBD1 (6 bases). Germline lookup yields CDR1 MNHEY and CDR2 SVGAGI. CDR3 length equals 12 residues. V lost 5 bases and J lost 5, with 9 bases in between. CDR3 amino acids: CASSTTGYGYTF. In DNA form, the CDR3 reads TGTGCCAGCAGTACCACAGGGTATGGCTACACCTTC.

The CDR3 DNA is TGTGCCAGCAGCCTAAGAGGGGGCCCAGCTGCCTACGAGCAGTACTTC. Its translation: CASSLRGGPAAYEQYF. The chain carries TRBV5-4 and TRBJ2-7; 7 nucleotides align to TRBD1. This CDR3 contains 16 residues. CDR1 and CDR2 (germline): SGHNT, YYREEE (reference sequence). J lost 2 bases, V lost 4 bases, and 12 bases had no gene match.

This clone was seen only once. The gene calls are TRBV19 and TRBJ2-2, with TRBD2 identical over 7 bases. Germline loops: CDR1 LNHDA, CDR2 SQIVND (reference sequence). J was trimmed by 4 bases and V by 3 bases; bases with no gene match: 11. CDR3 length: 17 residues. The CDR3 DNA sequence: TGTGCCAGTAGTATTTCGGTCCGCGGGAGATCCACCGGGGAGCTGTTTTTT. It translates to CASSISVRGRSTGELFF.

The CDR3 region has the DNA TGTGCCAGCAAGCAGGGTCCAGCCGCCGGGGAGCTGTTTTTT. It codes for CASKQGPAAGELFF. The chain couples TRBV6-6 to TRBJ2-2, with D tentatively TRBD1 (5 bases). The germline CDR1 and CDR2 sequences are MNHNY and SVGAGI (reference sequence). Trimming removed 7 bases at V and 6 bases at J, with 15 bases between. The CDR3 is 14 residues long.

This chain uses TRBV10-2 with TRBJ1-2; 8 bases match TRBD1. V shed 8 bases, J shed 3 bases, and the junction held 8 bases outside the gene matches. There are 14 residues in the CDR3. Per germline, CDR1 WSHSY and CDR2 SAAADI. CDR3: CASLGQVIDYGYTF. The DNA for the CDR3 is TGCGCCAGCCTGGGACAGGTGATCGACTATGGCTACACCTTC.

J is TRBJ2-7 and V is TRBV27, with 12 positions matching TRBD1. The CDR3 covers 16 residues. Germline-derived CDR1 and CDR2 are MNHEY and SMNVEV (reference sequence). J gave up 7 bases and V 4 bases, and 11 bases lay outside the gene matches. The CDR3 DNA is TGTGCCAGCAGTTCCCCTCCGGGACAGGGGGCTATTGAGCAGTACTTC. It encodes CASSSPPGQGAIEQYF.

The chain combines TRBV30 with TRBJ1-1; D is uncertain. The CDR3 has 13 residues. V lost 4 bases to trimming and J lost 0 bases, with 9 bases between them. Germline lookup yields CDR1 GTSNPN and CDR2 SVGIG (reference sequence). Here the CDR3 DNA reads TGTGCCTGGATTTACAGCTTGAACACTGAAGCTTTCTTT. This encodes CAWIYSLNTEAFF.

This clone was found once. This sequence joins TRBV19 and TRBJ1-5, with a weak D call TRBD1 (5 bases). Trimming took 9 bases from V and 7 from J, leaving 16 bases between them. Germline CDR1 is LNHDA and CDR2 is SQIVND (reference sequence). There are 13 residues in the CDR3. The CDR3 DNA follows: TGTGCCAGCACGACTGCCGGGGGGCAGCCCCAGCATTTT. Residues: CASTTAGGQPQHF.

The genes are TRBV5-1 and TRBJ2-1; D is possibly TRBD1 (5 bases). The V end was cut by 2 bases, the J end by 5 bases, with 11 bases between. The length of the CDR3 is 14 residues. Germline lookup yields CDR1 SGHRS and CDR2 YFSETQ. CDR3 nucleotide sequence: TGCGCCAGCAGCTTTCAGGGTGTGGACAATGAGCAGTTCTTC. This translates into CASSFQGVDNEQFF.

The gene calls are TRBV4-1 and TRBJ1-4; D gene uncertain. V was cut by 0 bases and J by 5 bases, with 22 bases left in between. The germline CDR1 and CDR2 sequences are MGHRA and YSYEKL. The CDR3 spans 19 residues. CDR3: CASSQDPPQRLSSNEKLFF. The CDR3 coding sequence is TGCGCCAGCAGCCAAGATCCCCCCCAACGACTTTCCTCCAATGAAAAACTGTTTTTT.

The chain uses TRBV30 and TRBJ1-2, with TRBD1 identical over 10 bases. The CDR3 sequence is 15 residues long. Germline CDR1 reads GTSNPN; CDR2 reads SVGIG (reference sequence). V dropped 0 bases and J dropped 4; count of bases not matched to a gene: 5. The CDR3 protein is CAWSVGGTGAYGYTF. The CDR3 nucleotides read TGTGCCTGGAGTGTAGGAGGGACAGGGGCCTATGGCTACACCTTC. Full variable domain (missing parts from reference TRBV30 and TRBJ1-2): SQTIHQWPATLVQPVGSPLSLECTVEGTSNPNLYWYRQAAGRGLQLLFYSVGIGQISSEVPQNLSASRPQDRQFILSSKKLLLSDSGFYLCAWSVGGTGAYGYTFGSGTRLTVV.

This chain connects TRBV27 to TRBJ1-4; tentatively, D is TRBD1 (5 bases). Germline CDR1 and CDR2: MNHEY and SMNVEV (reference sequence). CDR3 length: 14 residues. Trimming shortened V by 2 bases and J by 6 bases, and 10 bases separated the two germline ends. The DNA for the CDR3 is TGTGCCAGCAGTTTAATCAGGGCCCATGAAAAACTGTTTTTT. It specifies CASSLIRAHEKLFF.